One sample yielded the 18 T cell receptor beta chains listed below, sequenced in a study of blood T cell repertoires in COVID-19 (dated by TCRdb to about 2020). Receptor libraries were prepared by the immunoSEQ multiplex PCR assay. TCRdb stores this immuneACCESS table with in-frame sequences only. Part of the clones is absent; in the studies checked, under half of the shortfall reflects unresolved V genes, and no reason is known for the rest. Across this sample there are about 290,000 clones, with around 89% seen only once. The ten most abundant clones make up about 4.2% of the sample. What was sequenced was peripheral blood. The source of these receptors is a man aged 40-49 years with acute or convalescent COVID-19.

The DNA for the CDR3 is TGTGCCAGCAGCCCCTCGGACAGCTTGGGGGGCTACACCTTC. As protein: CASSPSDSLGGYTF. The gene calls are TRBV7-2 and TRBJ1-2; D is possibly TRBD1 (6 bases). With 5 bases removed from V and 8 bases from J, the gap between germline ends came to 18 bases. In germline, CDR1 is SGHTA, CDR2 FQGNSA. The CDR3 runs 14 residues.

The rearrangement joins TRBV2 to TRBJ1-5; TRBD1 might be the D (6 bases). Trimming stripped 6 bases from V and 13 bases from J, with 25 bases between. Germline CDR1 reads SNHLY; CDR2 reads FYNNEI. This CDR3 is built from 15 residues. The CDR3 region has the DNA TGTGCCAGCAGGTTAGACAGGAAACAATCAGCAATTCAGCATTTT. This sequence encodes CASRLDRKQSAIQHF.

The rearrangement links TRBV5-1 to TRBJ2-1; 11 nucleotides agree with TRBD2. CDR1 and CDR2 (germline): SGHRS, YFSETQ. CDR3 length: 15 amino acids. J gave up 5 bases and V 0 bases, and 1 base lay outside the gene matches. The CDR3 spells CASSLASGGNNEQFF. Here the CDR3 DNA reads TGCGCCAGCAGCTTGGCTAGCGGGGGGAACAATGAGCAGTTCTTC. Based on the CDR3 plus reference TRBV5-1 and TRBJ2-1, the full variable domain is KAGVTQTPRYLIKTRGQQVTLSCSPISGHRSVSWYQQTPGQGLQFLFEYFSETQRNKGNFPGRFSGRQFSNSRSEMNVSTLELGDSALYLCASSLASGGNNEQFFGPGTRLTVL.

The CDR3 loop reads CASSVVKGDSPLHF. The CDR3 coding sequence is TGTGCCAGCAGTGTGGTAAAGGGGGATTCACCCCTCCACTTT. The rearrangement joins TRBV6-4 to TRBJ1-6; D is perhaps TRBD1 (6 bases). The length of the CDR3 is 14 residues. Germline V lookup: CDR1 MRHNA, CDR2 SNTAGT. V was shortened by 4 bases and J by 8 bases, with 12 bases between the two germline ends.

The CDR3 coding sequence is TGCGCCAGCAACCCCAGGGGGGCCTCCTACGAGCAGTACTTC. This translates into CASNPRGASYEQYF. The J gene is TRBJ2-7, the V gene TRBV4-1, with D perhaps matching TRBD1 (7 bases). V was clipped by 7 bases and J by 0 bases, with 13 bases between them. CDR1 and CDR2 (germline): MGHRA, YSYEKL. This CDR3 has 14 amino acids.

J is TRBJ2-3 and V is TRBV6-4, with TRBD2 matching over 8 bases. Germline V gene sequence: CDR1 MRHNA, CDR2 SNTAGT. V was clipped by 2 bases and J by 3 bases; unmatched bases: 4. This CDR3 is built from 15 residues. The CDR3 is CASSDTGGATDTQYF. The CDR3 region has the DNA TGTGCCAGCAGTGACACCGGGGGGGCGACAGATACGCAGTATTTT.

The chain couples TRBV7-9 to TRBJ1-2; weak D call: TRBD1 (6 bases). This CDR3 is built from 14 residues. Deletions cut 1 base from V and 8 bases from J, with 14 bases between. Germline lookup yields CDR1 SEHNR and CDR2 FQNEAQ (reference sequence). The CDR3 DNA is TGTGCCAGCAGCTTAGAGGTGGGACATGAAGGCTACACCTTC. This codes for CASSLEVGHEGYTF.

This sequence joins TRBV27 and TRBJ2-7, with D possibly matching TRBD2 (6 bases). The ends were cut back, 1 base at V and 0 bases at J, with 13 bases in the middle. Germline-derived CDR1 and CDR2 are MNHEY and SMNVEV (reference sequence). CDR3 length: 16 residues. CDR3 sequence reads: CASSLYYQGGSYEQYF. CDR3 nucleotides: TGTGCCAGCAGTTTATATTATCAGGGAGGCTCCTACGAGCAGTACTTC.

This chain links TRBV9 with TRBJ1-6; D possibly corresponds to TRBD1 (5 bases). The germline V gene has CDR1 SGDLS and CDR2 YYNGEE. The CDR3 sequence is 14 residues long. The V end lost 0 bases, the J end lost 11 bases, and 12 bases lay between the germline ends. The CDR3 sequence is CASSVEQGATPLHF. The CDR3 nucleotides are TGTGCCAGCAGCGTAGAGCAGGGTGCGACACCCCTCCACTTT. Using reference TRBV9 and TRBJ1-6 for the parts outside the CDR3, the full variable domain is DSGVTQTPKHLITATGQRVTLRCSPRSGDLSVYWYQQSLDQGLQFLIQYYNGEERAKGNILERFSAQQFPDLHSELNLSSLELGDSALYFCASSVEQGATPLHFGNGTRLTVT.

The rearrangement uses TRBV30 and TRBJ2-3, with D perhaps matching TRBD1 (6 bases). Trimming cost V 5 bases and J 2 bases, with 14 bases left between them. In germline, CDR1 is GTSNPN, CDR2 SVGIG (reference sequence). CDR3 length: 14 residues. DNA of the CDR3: TGTGCCTGGTGCAGGGGTTTACACACAGATACGCAGTATTTT. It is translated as CAWCRGLHTDTQYF.

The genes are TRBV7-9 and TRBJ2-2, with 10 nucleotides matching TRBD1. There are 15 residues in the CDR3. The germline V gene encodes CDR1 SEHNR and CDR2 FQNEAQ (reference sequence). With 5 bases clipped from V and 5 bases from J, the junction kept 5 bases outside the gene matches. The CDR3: CASSHGTGETGELFF. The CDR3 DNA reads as TGTGCCAGCAGCCATGGGACAGGGGAAACCGGGGAGCTGTTTTTT.

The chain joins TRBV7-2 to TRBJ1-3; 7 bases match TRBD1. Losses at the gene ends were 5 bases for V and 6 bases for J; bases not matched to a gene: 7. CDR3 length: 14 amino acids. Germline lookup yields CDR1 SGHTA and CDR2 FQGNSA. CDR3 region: CASSLDRASNTIYF. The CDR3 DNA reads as TGTGCCAGCAGCCTAGACAGGGCCTCAAACACCATATATTTT.

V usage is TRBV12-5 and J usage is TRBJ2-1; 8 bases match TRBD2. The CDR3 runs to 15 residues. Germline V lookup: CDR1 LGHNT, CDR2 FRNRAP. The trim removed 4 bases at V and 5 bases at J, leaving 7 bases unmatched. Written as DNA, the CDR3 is TGTGCTAGTGGTTCCCCGCGGCGGGGGGACAATGAGCAGTTCTTC. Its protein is CASGSPRRGDNEQFF.

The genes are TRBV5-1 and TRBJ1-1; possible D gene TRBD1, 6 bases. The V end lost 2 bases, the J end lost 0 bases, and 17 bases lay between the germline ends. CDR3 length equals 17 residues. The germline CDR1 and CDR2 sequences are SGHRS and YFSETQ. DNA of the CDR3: TGCGCCAGCAGCTTTAGTGGGGACAAGGTCTTGAACACTGAAGCTTTCTTT. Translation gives CASSFSGDKVLNTEAFF.

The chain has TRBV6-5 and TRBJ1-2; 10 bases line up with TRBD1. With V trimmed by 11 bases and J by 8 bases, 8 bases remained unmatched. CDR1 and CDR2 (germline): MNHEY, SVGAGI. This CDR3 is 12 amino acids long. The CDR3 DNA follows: TGTGCCGGAAAAGGACAGGGGGGAGGCTACACCTTC. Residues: CAGKGQGGGYTF.

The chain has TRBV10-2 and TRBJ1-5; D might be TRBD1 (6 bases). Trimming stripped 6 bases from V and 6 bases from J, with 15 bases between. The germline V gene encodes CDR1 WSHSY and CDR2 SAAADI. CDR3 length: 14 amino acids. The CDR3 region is CASSMTGFSQPQHF. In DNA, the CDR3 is TGCGCCAGCAGCATGACAGGATTTAGTCAGCCCCAGCATTTT.

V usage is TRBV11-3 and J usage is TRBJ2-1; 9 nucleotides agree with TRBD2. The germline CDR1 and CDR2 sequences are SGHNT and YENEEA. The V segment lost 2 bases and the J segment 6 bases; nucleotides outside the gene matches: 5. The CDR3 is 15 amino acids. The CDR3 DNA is TGTGCCAGCAGCTTAAGCGGGGGGTGGGGCAATGAGCAGTTCTTC. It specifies CASSLSGGWGNEQFF.

CDR3: CATSRDKWVLAPPGELFF. The DNA for the CDR3 is TGTGCCACCAGCAGAGATAAATGGGTGCTAGCGCCGCCCGGGGAGCTGTTTTTT. The rearrangement uses TRBV15 and TRBJ2-2; D may be TRBD2 (6 bases). Trimming removed 0 bases from V and 6 bases from J, with 20 bases in between. Germline CDR1 is LNHNV and CDR2 is YYDKDF (reference sequence). The CDR3 is made up of 18 amino acids. The full variable domain, rest sourced from reference TRBV15 and TRBJ2-2, is DAMVIQNPRYQVTQFGKPVTLSCSQTLNHNVMYWYQQKSSQAPKLLFHYYDKDFNNEADTPDNFQSRRPNTSFCFLDIRSPGLGDTAMYLCATSRDKWVLAPPGELFFGEGSRLTVL.